The TCR beta chain described here comes from a study of Tregs in tolerant kidney transplant recipients. The assay was immunoSEQ multiplex PCR, and TCRdb's table has in-frame clones only and misses some. The sample yields some 71,000 clones, 85% to 90% seen once. The origin of this receptor is a human donor who received a combined kidney and bone marrow transplant. Sequenced here: CD4+ T cells from blood, sampled before the transplant.

CDR3 protein: CASSQEGLSYEQYF. The CDR3, as DNA: TGCGCCAGCAGCCAAGAGGGACTCAGCTACGAGCAGTACTTC. The rearrangement uses TRBV5-1 and TRBJ2-7; perhaps TRBD2 as D (6 bases). CDR1 is SGHRS, CDR2 YFSETQ, per germline. Trimming left V 4 bases short and J 3 bases short, with 14 bases between. The CDR3 contains 14 residues.